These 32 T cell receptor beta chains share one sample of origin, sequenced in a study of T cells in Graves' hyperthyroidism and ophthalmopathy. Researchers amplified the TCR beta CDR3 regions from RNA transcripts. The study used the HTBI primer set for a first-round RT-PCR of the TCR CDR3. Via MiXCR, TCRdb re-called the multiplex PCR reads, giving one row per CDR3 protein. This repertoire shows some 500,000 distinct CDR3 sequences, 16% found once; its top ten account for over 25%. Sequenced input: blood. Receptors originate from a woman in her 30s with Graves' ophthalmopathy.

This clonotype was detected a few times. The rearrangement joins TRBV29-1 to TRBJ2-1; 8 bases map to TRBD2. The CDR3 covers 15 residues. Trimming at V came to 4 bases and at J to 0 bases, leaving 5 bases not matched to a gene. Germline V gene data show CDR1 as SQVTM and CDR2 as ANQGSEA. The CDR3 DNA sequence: TGCAGCGTTGCCCACGGGACTAGCTCCTACAATGAGCAGTTCTTC. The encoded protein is CSVAHGTSSYNEQFF.

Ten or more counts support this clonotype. CDR3 nucleotides: TGTGCCAGCAAGACCACAGGGACAGGTGCCCACCCGAGGAACAATGAGCAGTTCTTC. This codes for CASKTTGTGAHPRNNEQFF. The genes are TRBV2 and TRBJ2-1, with TRBD1 identical over 8 bases. The length of the CDR3 is 19 residues. Trimming at V came to 7 bases and at J to 5 bases, leaving 22 bases not matched to a gene. Germline lookup yields CDR1 SNHLY and CDR2 FYNNEI.

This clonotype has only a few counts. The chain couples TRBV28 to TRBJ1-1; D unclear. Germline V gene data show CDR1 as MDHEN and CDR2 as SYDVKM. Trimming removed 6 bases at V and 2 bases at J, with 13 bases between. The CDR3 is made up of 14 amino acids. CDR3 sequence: CASRGPIINTEAFF. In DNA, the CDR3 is TGTGCCAGCAGAGGGCCGATTATAAACACTGAAGCTTTCTTT. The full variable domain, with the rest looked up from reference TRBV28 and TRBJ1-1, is DVKVTQSSRYLVKRTGEKVFLECVQDMDHENMFWYRQDPGLGLRLIYFSYDVKMKEKGDIPEGYSVSREKKERFSLILESASTNQTSMYLCASRGPIINTEAFFGQGTRLTVV.

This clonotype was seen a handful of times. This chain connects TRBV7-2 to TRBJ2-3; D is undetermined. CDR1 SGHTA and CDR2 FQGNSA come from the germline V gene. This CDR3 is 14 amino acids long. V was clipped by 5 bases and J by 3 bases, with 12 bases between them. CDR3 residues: CASSPWGTTDTQYF. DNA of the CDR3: TGTGCCAGCAGCCCCTGGGGAACGACAGATACGCAGTATTTT.

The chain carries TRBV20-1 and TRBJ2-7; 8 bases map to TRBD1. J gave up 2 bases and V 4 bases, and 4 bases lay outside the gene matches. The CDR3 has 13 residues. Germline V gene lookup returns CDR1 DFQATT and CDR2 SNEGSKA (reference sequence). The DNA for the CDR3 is TGCAGTGCTAAGACAGGGGAGACCTACGAGCAGTACTTC. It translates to CSAKTGETYEQYF.

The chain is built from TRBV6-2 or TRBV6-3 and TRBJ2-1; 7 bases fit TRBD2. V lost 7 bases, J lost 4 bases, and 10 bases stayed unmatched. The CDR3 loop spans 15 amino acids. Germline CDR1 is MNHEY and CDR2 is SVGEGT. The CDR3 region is CASKFLAGEYNEQFF. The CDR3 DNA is TGTGCCAGCAAGTTCCTGGCGGGGGAGTACAATGAGCAGTTCTTC.

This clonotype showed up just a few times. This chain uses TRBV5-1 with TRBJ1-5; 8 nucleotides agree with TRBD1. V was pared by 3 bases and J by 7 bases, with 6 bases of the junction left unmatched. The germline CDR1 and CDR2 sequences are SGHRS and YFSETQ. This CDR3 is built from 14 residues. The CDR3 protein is CASSSGQGGQPQHF. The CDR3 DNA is TGCGCCAGCAGCTCTGGACAGGGTGGGCAGCCCCAGCATTTT. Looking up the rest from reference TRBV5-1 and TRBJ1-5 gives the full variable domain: KAGVTQTPRYLIKTRGQQVTLSCSPISGHRSVSWYQQTPGQGLQFLFEYFSETQRNKGNFPGRFSGRQFSNSRSEMNVSTLELGDSALYLCASSSGQGGQPQHFGDGTRLSIL.

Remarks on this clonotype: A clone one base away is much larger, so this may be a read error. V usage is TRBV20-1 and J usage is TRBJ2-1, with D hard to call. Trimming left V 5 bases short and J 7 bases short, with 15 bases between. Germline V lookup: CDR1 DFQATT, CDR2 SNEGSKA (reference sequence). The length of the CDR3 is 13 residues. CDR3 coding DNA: TGCAGTGCTTCTAAGGAATTTGTTAATGAGCAGTTCTTC. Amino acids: CSASKEFVNEQFF.

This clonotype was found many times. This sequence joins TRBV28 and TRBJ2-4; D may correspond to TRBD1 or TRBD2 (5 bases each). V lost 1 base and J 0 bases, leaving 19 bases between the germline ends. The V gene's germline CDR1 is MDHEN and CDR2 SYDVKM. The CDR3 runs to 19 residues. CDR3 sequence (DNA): TGTGCCAGCAGTTTATCGGGGCATGGAACCGGCCTAGCCAAAAACATTCAGTACTTC. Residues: CASSLSGHGTGLAKNIQYF. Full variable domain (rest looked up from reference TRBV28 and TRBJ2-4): DVKVTQSSRYLVKRTGEKVFLECVQDMDHENMFWYRQDPGLGLRLIYFSYDVKMKEKGDIPEGYSVSREKKERFSLILESASTNQTSMYLCASSLSGHGTGLAKNIQYFGAGTRLSVL.

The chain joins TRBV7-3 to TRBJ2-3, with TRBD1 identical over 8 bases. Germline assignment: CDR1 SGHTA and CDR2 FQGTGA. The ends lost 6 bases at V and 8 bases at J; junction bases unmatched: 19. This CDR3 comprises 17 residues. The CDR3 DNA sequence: TGTGCCAGCAGTCGCGTTAACATAGGACAGGGTGAGGGTACGCAGTATTTT. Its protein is CASSRVNIGQGEGTQYF.

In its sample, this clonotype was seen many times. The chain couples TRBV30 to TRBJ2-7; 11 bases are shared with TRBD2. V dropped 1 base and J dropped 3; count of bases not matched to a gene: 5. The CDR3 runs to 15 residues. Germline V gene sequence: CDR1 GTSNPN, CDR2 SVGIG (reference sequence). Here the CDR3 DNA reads TGTGCCTGGAGTGGACTAGCGGGAACATTCTACGAGCAGTACTTC. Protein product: CAWSGLAGTFYEQYF.

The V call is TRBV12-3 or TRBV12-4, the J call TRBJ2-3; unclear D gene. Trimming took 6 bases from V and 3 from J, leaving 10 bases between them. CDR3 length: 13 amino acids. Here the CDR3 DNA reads TGTGCCAGCAGCCAAACAGCGACAGATACGCAGTATTTT. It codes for CASSQTATDTQYF.

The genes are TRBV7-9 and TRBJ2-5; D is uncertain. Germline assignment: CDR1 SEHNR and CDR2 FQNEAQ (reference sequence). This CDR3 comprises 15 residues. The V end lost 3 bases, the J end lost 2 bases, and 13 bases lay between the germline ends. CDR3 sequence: CASSFTSAKQETQYF. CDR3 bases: TGTGCCAGCAGCTTTACCTCAGCGAAGCAAGAGACCCAGTACTTC.

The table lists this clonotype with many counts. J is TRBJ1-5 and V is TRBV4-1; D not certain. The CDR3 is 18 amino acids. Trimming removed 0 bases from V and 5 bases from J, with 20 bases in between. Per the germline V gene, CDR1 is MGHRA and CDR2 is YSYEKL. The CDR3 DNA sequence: TGCGCCAGCAGCCAAGAGGCCGTGGGATACAGTGACGATCAGCCCCAGCATTTT. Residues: CASSQEAVGYSDDQPQHF.

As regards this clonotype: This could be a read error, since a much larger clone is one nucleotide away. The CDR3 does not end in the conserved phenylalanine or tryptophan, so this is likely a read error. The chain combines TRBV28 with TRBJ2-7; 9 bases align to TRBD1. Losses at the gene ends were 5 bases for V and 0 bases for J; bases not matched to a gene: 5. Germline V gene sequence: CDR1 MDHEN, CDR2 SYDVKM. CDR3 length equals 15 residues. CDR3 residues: CASSPGTGNSYEQYS. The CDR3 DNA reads TGTGCCAGCAGTCCCGGGACAGGGAACTCCTACGAGCAGTACTCC.

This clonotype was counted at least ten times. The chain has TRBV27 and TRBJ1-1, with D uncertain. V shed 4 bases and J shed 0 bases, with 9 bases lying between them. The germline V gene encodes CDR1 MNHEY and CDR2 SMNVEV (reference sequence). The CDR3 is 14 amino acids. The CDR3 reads CASSSSSMNTEAFF. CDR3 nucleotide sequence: TGTGCCAGCAGTTCATCGAGCATGAACACTGAAGCTTTCTTT.

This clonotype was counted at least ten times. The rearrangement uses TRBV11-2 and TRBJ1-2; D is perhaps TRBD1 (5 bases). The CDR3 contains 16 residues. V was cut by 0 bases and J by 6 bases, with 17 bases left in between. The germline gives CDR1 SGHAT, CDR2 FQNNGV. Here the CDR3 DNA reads TGTGCCAGCAGCTTAGATCTGGGACGGCCTCTAGATGGCTACACCTTC. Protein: CASSLDLGRPLDGYTF.

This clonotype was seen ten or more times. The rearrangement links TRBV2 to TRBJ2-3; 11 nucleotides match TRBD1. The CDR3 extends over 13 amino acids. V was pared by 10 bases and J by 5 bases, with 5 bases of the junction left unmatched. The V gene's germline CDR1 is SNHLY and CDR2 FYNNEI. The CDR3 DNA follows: TGTGCCACCCGGACAGGGGGCGAAGATACGCAGTATTTT. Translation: CATRTGGEDTQYF.

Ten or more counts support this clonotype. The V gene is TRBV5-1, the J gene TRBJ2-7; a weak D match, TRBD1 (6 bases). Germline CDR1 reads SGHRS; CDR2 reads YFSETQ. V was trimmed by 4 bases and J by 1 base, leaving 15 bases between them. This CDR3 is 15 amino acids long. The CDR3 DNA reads TGCGCCAGCAGCCCGGAAGGACAGCGATCCTACGAGCAGTACTTC. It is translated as CASSPEGQRSYEQYF. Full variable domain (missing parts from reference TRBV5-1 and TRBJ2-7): KAGVTQTPRYLIKTRGQQVTLSCSPISGHRSVSWYQQTPGQGLQFLFEYFSETQRNKGNFPGRFSGRQFSNSRSEMNVSTLELGDSALYLCASSPEGQRSYEQYFGPGTRLTVT.

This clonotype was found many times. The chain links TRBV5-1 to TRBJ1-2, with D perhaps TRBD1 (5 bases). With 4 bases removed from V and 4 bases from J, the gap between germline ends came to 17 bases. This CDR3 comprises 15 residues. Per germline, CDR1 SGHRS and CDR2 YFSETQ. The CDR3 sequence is CASSLDGGGVYGYTF. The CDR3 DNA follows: TGCGCCAGCAGCCTAGACGGCGGAGGGGTCTATGGCTACACCTTC.

This CDR3 reads CASSQSLAWSYEQYF. As DNA, the CDR3 is TGTGCCAGCAGCCAAAGTCTAGCTTGGTCCTACGAGCAGTACTTC. This chain connects TRBV4-2 to TRBJ2-7; D is perhaps TRBD2 (5 bases). Trimming pared 2 bases from V and 1 base from J, leaving 12 bases between. The CDR3 has 15 residues. From germline, CDR1 is LGHNA and CDR2 YNFKEQ.

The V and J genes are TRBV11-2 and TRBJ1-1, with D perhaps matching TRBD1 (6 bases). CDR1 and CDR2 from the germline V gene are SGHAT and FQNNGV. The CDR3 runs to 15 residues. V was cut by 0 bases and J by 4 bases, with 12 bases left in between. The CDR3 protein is CASSLEGGAGTEAFF. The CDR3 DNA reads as TGTGCCAGCAGCTTAGAGGGGGGCGCAGGCACTGAAGCTTTCTTT. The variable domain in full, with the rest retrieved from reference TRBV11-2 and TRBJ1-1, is EAGVAQSPRYKIIEKRQSVAFWCNPISGHATLYWYQQILGQGPKLLIQFQNNGVVDDSQLPKDRFSAERLKGVDSTLKIQPAKLEDSAVYLCASSLEGGAGTEAFFGQGTRLTVV.

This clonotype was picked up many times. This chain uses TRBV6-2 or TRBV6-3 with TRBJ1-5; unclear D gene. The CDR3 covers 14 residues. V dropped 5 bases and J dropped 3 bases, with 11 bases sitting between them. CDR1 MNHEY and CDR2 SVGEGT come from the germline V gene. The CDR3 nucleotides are TGTGCCAGCAGTGGACTGTGGGCCAATCAGCCCCAGCATTTT. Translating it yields CASSGLWANQPQHF.

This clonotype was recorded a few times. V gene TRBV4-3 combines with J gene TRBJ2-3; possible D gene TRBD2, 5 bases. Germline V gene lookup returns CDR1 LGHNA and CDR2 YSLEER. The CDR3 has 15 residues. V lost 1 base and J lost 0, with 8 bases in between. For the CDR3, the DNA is TGCGCCAGCAGCCAAGCGGGATCTAGCACAGATACGCAGTATTTT. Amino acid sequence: CASSQAGSSTDTQYF.

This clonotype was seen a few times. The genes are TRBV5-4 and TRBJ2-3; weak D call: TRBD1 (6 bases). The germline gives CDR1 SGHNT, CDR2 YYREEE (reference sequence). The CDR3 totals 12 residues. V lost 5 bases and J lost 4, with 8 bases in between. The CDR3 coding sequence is TGTGCCAGCAGGGGGGCCCCAGATACGCAGTATTTT. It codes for CASRGAPDTQYF.

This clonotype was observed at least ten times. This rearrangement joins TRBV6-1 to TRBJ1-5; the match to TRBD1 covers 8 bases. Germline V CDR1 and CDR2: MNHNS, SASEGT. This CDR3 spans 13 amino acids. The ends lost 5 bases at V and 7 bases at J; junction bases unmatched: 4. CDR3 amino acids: CASSSRDRQPQHF. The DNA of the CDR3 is TGTGCCAGCAGTTCCAGGGACAGGCAGCCCCAGCATTTT.

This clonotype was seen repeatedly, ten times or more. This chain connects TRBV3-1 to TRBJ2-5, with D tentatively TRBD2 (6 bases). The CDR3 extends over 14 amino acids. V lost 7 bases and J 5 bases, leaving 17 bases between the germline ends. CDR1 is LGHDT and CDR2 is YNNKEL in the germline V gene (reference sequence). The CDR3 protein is CASTPVGGRETQYF. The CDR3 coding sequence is TGTGCCAGCACCCCCGTGGGGGGACGGGAGACCCAGTACTTC.

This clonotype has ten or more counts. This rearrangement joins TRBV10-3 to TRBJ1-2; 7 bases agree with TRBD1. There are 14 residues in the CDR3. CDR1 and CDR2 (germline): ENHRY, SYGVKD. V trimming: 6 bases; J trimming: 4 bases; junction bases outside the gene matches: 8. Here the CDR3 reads CAISVGQLGYGYTF. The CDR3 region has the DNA TGTGCCATCAGCGTGGGACAGCTGGGCTATGGCTACACCTTC.

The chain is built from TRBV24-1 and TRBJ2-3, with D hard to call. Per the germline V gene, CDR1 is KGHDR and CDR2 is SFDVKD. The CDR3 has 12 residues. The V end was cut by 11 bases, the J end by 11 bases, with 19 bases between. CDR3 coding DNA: TGTGCCATCGCCCCCCCCCTCATTGGGCAGTATTTT. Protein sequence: CAIAPPLIGQYF.

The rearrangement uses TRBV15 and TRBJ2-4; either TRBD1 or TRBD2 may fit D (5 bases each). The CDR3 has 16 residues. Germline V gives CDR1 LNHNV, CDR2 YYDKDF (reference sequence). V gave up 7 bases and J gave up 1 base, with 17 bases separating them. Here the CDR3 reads CATNPREGWAKNIQYF. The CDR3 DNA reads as TGTGCCACCAACCCGAGAGAGGGGTGGGCCAAAAACATTCAGTACTTC.

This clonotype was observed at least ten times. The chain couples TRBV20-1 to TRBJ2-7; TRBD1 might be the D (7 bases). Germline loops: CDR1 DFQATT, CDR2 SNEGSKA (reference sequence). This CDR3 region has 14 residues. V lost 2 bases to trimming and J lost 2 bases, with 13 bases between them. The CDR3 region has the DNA TGCAGTGCTAGACGGGGCAGGGGGGCCTACGAGCAGTACTTC. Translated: CSARRGRGAYEQYF.

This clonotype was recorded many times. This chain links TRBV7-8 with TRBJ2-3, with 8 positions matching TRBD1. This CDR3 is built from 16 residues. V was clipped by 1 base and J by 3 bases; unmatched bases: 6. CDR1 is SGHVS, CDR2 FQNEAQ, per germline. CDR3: CASSLEAGGATDTQYF. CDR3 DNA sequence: TGTGCCAGCAGCTTAGAGGCAGGGGGCGCGACAGATACGCAGTATTTT.